This T cell receptor beta chain was captured by sequencing in a study of shared clonotypes between healthy human individuals. Assay used: immunoSEQ multiplex PCR; TCRdb lists only in-frame clones, some missing. The sample yields 1.5 million to 2.5 million clones, about 95% seen once. Terminally differentiated effector memory CD45RA+ cells were excluded by CCR7 positive selection of CD45RO-negative cells. Trimming took 5 bases from V and 0 from J, leaving 15 bases between them. Germline V gene data show CDR1 as SGHTA and CDR2 as FQGTGA. The CDR3 is 16 amino acids. This sequence was found in a man aged 18-30 years in good health. Material for sequencing was naive CD8+ T cells sorted from blood. V is TRBV7-3 and J is TRBJ2-3, with TRBD2 as a possible D gene (6 bases). The DNA for the CDR3 is TGTGCCAGCAGCCCCTGGGACTCCCCTAGCACAGATACGCAGTATTTT. Translation: CASSPWDSPSTDTQYF. The complete variable domain, with remaining parts taken from reference TRBV7-3 and TRBJ2-3, reads GAGVSQTPSNKVTEKGKYVELRCDPISGHTALYWYRQSLGQGPEFLIYFQGTGAADDSGLPNDRFFAVRPEGSVSTLKIQRTERGDSAVYLCASSPWDSPSTDTQYFGPGTRLTVL.